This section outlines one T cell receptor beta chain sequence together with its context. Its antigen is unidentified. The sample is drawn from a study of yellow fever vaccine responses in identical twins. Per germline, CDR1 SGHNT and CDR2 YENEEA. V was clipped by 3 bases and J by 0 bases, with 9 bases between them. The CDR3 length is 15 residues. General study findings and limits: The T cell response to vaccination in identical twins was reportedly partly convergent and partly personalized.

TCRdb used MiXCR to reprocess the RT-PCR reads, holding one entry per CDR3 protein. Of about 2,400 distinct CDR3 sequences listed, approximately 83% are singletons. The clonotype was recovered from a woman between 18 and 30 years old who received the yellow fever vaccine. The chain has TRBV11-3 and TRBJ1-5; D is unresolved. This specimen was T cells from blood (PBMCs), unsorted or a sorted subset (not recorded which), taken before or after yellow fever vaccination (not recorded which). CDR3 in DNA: TGTGCCAGCAGCTTGTCGTCGTATAGCAATCAGCCCCAGCATTTT. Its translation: CASSLSSYSNQPQHF. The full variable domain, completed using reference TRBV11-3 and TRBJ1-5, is EAGVVQSPRYKIIEKKQPVAFWCNPISGHNTLYWYLQNLGQGPELLIRYENEEAVDDSQLPKDRFSAERLKGVDSTLKIQPAELGDSAVYLCASSLSSYSNQPQHFGDGTRLSIL.